One T cell receptor (beta chain) is described in this entry. Its antigen is not known. Germline is not matched at one junction end, which may reflect a read error. These data originate in a study of shared clonotypes between healthy human individuals. Findings of the study overall: In this cohort, only blood was sampled, and tissue repertoires likely differ.

Germline V lookup: CDR1 MDHEN, CDR2 SYDVKM. The CDR3 is 16 residues long. Repertoires were generated with immunoSEQ multiplex PCR, while TCRdb's copy carries only in-frame clones and drops some. Among roughly 650,000 clones, around 97% were seen once, and the ten largest hold around 0.058%. Source material: naive CD4+ T cells sorted from blood. The subset here: CD45RA+ positively selected. The chain recombines TRBV28 with TRBJ2-1; 13 bases are a match to TRBD2. This sequence was found in a woman in her 30s in good health. CDR3 loop: CASSETSGRAYNEQFF. The CDR3 DNA follows: TGTGCCAGCAGTGAAACTAGCGGGAGGGCCTATAATGAGCAGTTCTTC.